The 16 T cell receptor beta chains given below trace back to one sample, sequenced in a study of blood T cell repertoires in COVID-19. Data came from immunoSEQ multiplex PCR; TCRdb stores just in-frame clones and leaves some out. The data show roughly 180,000 clones, with approximately 85% seen just once and 1.2% held by the top ten. Sequencing used peripheral blood. Receptors were obtained from a man in his fifties or sixties who had recovered from COVID-19.

V is TRBV24-1 and J is TRBJ2-3; 8 nucleotides align to TRBD1. This CDR3 spans 16 amino acids. CDR1 KGHDR and CDR2 SFDVKD come from the germline V gene. With 3 bases clipped from V and 1 base from J, the junction kept 5 bases outside the gene matches. CDR3 sequence: CATSDAGTGRTDTQYF. The CDR3 DNA sequence: TGTGCCACCAGTGATGCCGGGACAGGCCGCACAGATACGCAGTATTTT.

The CDR3, as DNA: TGCAGCGTTGATAGAGGGGCGGGGGAAAAACTGTTTTTT. Protein sequence: CSVDRGAGEKLFF. V and J are TRBV29-1 and TRBJ1-4; D may be TRBD1 (5 bases). Germline V CDR1 and CDR2: SQVTM, ANQGSEA. This CDR3 has 13 amino acids. The V end was cut by 3 bases, the J end by 8 bases, with 13 bases between.

The V and J genes are TRBV6-2 or TRBV6-3 and TRBJ2-1; 15 bases line up with TRBD2. The CDR3 runs 17 residues. Germline V gene lookup returns CDR1 MNHEY and CDR2 SVGEGT. Trimming at V came to 0 bases and at J to 4 bases, leaving 1 base not matched to a gene. The CDR3 nucleotides read TGTGCCAGCAGTTACTCTGGACTAGCGGGGGGGTACAATGAGCAGTTCTTC. This gives the protein CASSYSGLAGGYNEQFF.

This chain links TRBV4-2 with TRBJ1-5; 7 nucleotides match TRBD1. The CDR3 runs to 16 residues. CDR1 LGHNA and CDR2 YNFKEQ come from the germline V gene. V trimming: 2 bases; J trimming: 0 bases; junction bases outside the gene matches: 4. CDR3 loop: CASSQYGTDSNQPQHF. CDR3 sequence (DNA): TGTGCCAGCAGCCAATACGGGACAGATAGCAATCAGCCCCAGCATTTT.

The CDR3 coding sequence is TGCGCCAGCAGGTCGACAGGCACTGGGTACGAGCAGTACTTC. Translated: CASRSTGTGYEQYF. The rearrangement joins TRBV5-1 to TRBJ2-7; weak D call: TRBD1 (6 bases). The CDR3 spans 14 residues. CDR1 is SGHRS and CDR2 is YFSETQ in the germline V gene. V was clipped by 5 bases and J by 4 bases, with 16 bases between them. Combining the CDR3 with reference TRBV5-1 and TRBJ2-7 gives the whole variable domain KAGVTQTPRYLIKTRGQQVTLSCSPISGHRSVSWYQQTPGQGLQFLFEYFSETQRNKGNFPGRFSGRQFSNSRSEMNVSTLELGDSALYLCASRSTGTGYEQYFGPGTRLTVT.

In its sample, this clone was seen once. The rearrangement uses TRBV7-6 and TRBJ2-2, with TRBD1 as a possible D gene (6 bases). The germline gives CDR1 SGHVS, CDR2 FNYEAQ. There are 16 residues in the CDR3. Trimming took off 5 bases at V and 6 bases at J, with 19 bases between the two ends. CDR3 nucleotide sequence: TGTGCCAGCAGCCGGGTGACAGGTCTCGGACCCGGGGAGCTGTTTTTT. Translating it yields CASSRVTGLGPGELFF. Looking up the rest from reference TRBV7-6 and TRBJ2-2 gives the full variable domain: GAGVSQSPRYKVTKRGQDVALRCDPISGHVSLYWYRQALGQGPEFLTYFNYEAQQDKSGLPNDRFSAERPEGSISTLTIQRTEQRDSAMYRCASSRVTGLGPGELFFGEGSRLTVL.

The rearrangement joins TRBV21-1 to TRBJ2-3; the DNA was not compared with TRBD2, the D call given in the table. TRBV21-1 counts as a pseudogene. The CDR3 spans 13 residues. This CDR3 is CASSKEEYWTQYF. The CDR3 DNA reads TGTGCCAGCAGCAAAGAGGAGTATTGGACGCAGTATTTT.

V and J are TRBV7-3 and TRBJ2-1; perhaps TRBD2 as D (7 bases). This CDR3 is 15 amino acids long. The V gene lost 1 base and the J gene lost 5 bases, with 12 bases spanning the gap. Germline-derived CDR1 and CDR2 are SGHTA and FQGTGA. The CDR3 loop reads CASSLNGGHDNEQFF. CDR3 nucleotides: TGTGCCAGCAGCTTAAACGGGGGGCATGACAATGAGCAGTTCTTC.

Details on this clone: The same CDR3 can be traced to other DNA sequences in this sample. The chain has TRBV12-3 or TRBV12-4 and TRBJ2-5; a possible D gene is TRBD1 (6 bases). This CDR3 has 13 amino acids. Trimming shortened V by 5 bases and J by 5 bases, and 12 bases separated the two germline ends. The CDR3 reads CASSQQGSETQYF. CDR3 DNA sequence: TGTGCCAGCAGTCAACAGGGTAGTGAGACCCAGTACTTC.

The rearrangement uses TRBV3-1 (or the pseudogene TRBV3-2) and TRBJ2-3; TRBD2 agrees at 9 bases. The germline V gene encodes CDR1 LGHDT and CDR2 YNNKEL (reference sequence). V was clipped by 1 base and J by 4 bases; unmatched bases: 12. The CDR3 sequence is 18 residues long. The CDR3 DNA sequence: TGTGCCAGCAGCCAAGCCCTTCCGGGACTAGCATTAGCAGATACGCAGTATTTT. Translated, it gives CASSQALPGLALADTQYF.

This chain uses TRBV11-2 with TRBJ2-7; TRBD1 aligns across 8 bases. The CDR3 runs 15 residues. Trimming took 5 bases from V and 2 from J; bases not matched to a gene: 8. Germline V CDR1 and CDR2: SGHAT, FQNNGV. CDR3 loop: CASSQSGGAAYEQYF. The DNA for the CDR3 is TGTGCCAGCAGCCAATCAGGGGGCGCCGCCTACGAGCAGTACTTC. The full variable domain, with the rest looked up from reference TRBV11-2 and TRBJ2-7, is EAGVAQSPRYKIIEKRQSVAFWCNPISGHATLYWYQQILGQGPKLLIQFQNNGVVDDSQLPKDRFSAERLKGVDSTLKIQPAKLEDSAVYLCASSQSGGAAYEQYFGPGTRLTVT.

This chain uses TRBV5-8 with TRBJ2-2, with 7 nucleotides matching TRBD1. This CDR3 has 13 residues. V dropped 4 bases and J dropped 8; count of bases not matched to a gene: 5. Germline V gene lookup returns CDR1 SGHTS and CDR2 YDEGEE. As DNA, the CDR3 is TGTGCCAGCAGCCCACAGGGGTGGGGGGAGCTGTTTTTT. It codes for CASSPQGWGELFF.

The rearrangement uses TRBV10-2 and TRBJ2-7; no clear D. The CDR3 is 13 residues long. Germline values: CDR1 WSHSY, CDR2 SAAADI. The V end was cut by 3 bases, the J end by 2 bases, with 8 bases between. The CDR3 DNA reads TGCGCCAGCAGTGATTCAACAGCCTACGAGCAGTACTTC. Amino acids: CASSDSTAYEQYF.

The chain couples TRBV5-8 to TRBJ1-1; D perhaps matches TRBD1 (5 bases). Trimming left V 0 bases short and J 2 bases short, with 8 bases between. The CDR3 is made up of 14 amino acids. Germline assignment: CDR1 SGHTS and CDR2 YDEGEE. The CDR3 sequence: CASSLGQQNTEAFF. The CDR3 DNA reads as TGTGCCAGCAGCTTGGGACAGCAAAACACTGAAGCTTTCTTT.

This chain uses TRBV10-3 with TRBJ2-3, with TRBD2 matching 14 bases. V lost 6 bases and J lost 4; bases outside the gene matches: 9. In germline, CDR1 is ENHRY, CDR2 SYGVKD. CDR3 size: 17 residues. DNA for the CDR3: TGTGCCATCAGATCCGGGACTAGCGGGGGTTTGGCAGATACGCAGTATTTT. Protein: CAIRSGTSGGLADTQYF.

The V gene is TRBV6-2 or TRBV6-3, the J gene TRBJ2-1, with TRBD1 matching 8 bases. V trimming: 2 bases; J trimming: 8 bases; junction bases outside the gene matches: 11. The CDR3 loop spans 16 amino acids. Germline-derived CDR1 and CDR2 are MNHEY and SVGEGT. CDR3 sequence: CASSYGSPSGGYEQFF. DNA for the CDR3: TGTGCCAGCAGTTACGGATCCCCCTCAGGGGGCTATGAGCAGTTCTTC.